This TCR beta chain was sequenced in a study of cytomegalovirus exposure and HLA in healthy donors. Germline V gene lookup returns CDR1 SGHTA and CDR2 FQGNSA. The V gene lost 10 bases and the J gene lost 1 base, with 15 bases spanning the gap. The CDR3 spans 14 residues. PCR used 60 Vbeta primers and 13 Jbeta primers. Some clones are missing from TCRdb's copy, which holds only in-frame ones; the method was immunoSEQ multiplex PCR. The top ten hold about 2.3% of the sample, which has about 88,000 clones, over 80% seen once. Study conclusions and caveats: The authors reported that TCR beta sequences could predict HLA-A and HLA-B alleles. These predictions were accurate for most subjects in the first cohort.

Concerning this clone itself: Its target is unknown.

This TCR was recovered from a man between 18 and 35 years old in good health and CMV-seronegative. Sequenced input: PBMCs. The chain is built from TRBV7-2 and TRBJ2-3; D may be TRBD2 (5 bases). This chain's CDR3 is CATQAVRRTDTQYF. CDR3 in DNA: TGTGCCACTCAAGCGGTGCGTCGCACAGATACGCAGTATTTT. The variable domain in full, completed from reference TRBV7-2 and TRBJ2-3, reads GAGVSQSPSNKVTEKGKDVELRCDPISGHTALYWYRQSLGQGLEFLIYFQGNSAPDKSGLPSDRFSAERTGGSVSTLTIQRTQQEDSAVYLCATQAVRRTDTQYFGPGTRLTVL.